The 3 T cell receptor beta chains below all came from one sample that was sequenced in a study of shared clonotypes between healthy human individuals. Libraries were prepared by immunoSEQ multiplex PCR; TCRdb keeps only in-frame clonotypes and omits some of them. The sample holds about 2.4 million clones, 93% seen once. Material for sequencing was naive CD4+ T cells from PBMCs. This sample's subset: CD45RA+ positively selected. The receptors were gathered from a man aged 18 to 30 in good health. Some clones in this sample may be carry-over from other donors' samples.

The gene calls are TRBV5-4 and TRBJ2-1; TRBD2 matches 12 bases. The germline V gene encodes CDR1 SGHNT and CDR2 YYREEE (reference sequence). CDR3 length: 18 amino acids. The ends lost 1 base at V and 6 bases at J; junction bases unmatched: 11. CDR3 DNA sequence: TGTGCCAGCAGCTTGTCTTTACCTAGCGGGAGGGCGGGCAATGAGCAGTTCTTC. This codes for CASSLSLPSGRAGNEQFF.

This rearrangement joins TRBV7-2 to TRBJ2-7; TRBD1 matches at 9 bases. The CDR3 is 16 amino acids. V trimming: 5 bases; J trimming: 7 bases; junction bases outside the gene matches: 15. Germline CDR1 is SGHTA and CDR2 is FQGNSA. CDR3 protein: CASSRVVGDRVAEQYF. In nucleotides, the CDR3 is TGTGCCAGCAGCCGGGTCGTCGGGGACAGGGTCGCGGAGCAGTACTTC.

J is TRBJ2-5 and V is TRBV5-1; 7 nucleotides line up with TRBD2. This CDR3 contains 16 residues. CDR1 is SGHRS and CDR2 is YFSETQ in the germline V gene. With 3 bases clipped from V and 1 base from J, the junction kept 9 bases outside the gene matches. CDR3 sequence: CASSWGSGNLQETQYF. The CDR3 nucleotides are TGCGCCAGCAGCTGGGGGAGCGGGAACCTCCAAGAGACCCAGTACTTC.